This T cell receptor beta chain was profiled in a study of cytomegalovirus exposure and HLA in healthy donors (TCRdb year 2017). The study in broad terms: In an earlier analysis of some 550 of the donors, under 300 Gb of sequence data and 100 million or so unique TCR beta sequences from about 179 million T cells were reported. An early release covering just under 650 HLA-typed donors comprised about 300 gigabases of sequencing data and roughly 85 million unique TCR sequences. Of the approximately 400 genotyped donors, around 81% fell in the genetic ancestry cluster associated with self-reported Caucasian donors. The study was designed to test whether signatures of past pathogen exposure could be identified by cataloging public T cell receptors. Using immunosequencing, the study profiled T cell repertoires from 550 to 750 subjects and related those repertoires to cytomegalovirus serostatus. A separate validation cohort of some 130 different subjects was used in addition to the 666-subject first cohort. The study combined high-throughput TCR immunosequencing, statistical association of individual TCRs with disease status, and machine learning to predict cytomegalovirus infection status. A later analysis re-analyzed previously published TCR beta repertoires from approximately 670 donors and added high-resolution HLA genotyping to study TCR occurrence patterns. Rather than using new phenotypic data, the later analysis identified candidate immune exposures from TCR beta sequences and from how often those sequences occurred across donors. To decide whether each TCR beta V gene segment behaved as functional or pseudogenic, an earlier analysis of approximately 620 of the donors relied on high-throughput TCR beta sequencing. Alongside the repertoire data, information on donor age, sex, ethnicity and CMV serostatus was compiled. A later genetic analysis took genome-wide SNP genotypes for about 55% of the 666 donors and used that subset as a discovery cohort. All discovery cohort repertoires had been generated on a single sequencing platform. Class I and class II HLA loci were covered by the typing at four-digit resolution. Typing coverage differed by locus: A, B, C, DRB1 and DQB1 were typed in roughly 629-640 donors, DQA1 in 500 to 550, DPA1 in around 580, and DPB1 in 450 to 490. Because of strong linkage in the cohort, a handful of DR-DQ haplotypes were treated as single units for association and clustering. Among 398 genotyped donors of the cohort, an average of approximately 200,000 unique TCR beta nucleotide sequences was sequenced per donor, of which about 19% were non-productive.

In total, roughly 710 healthy bone marrow donors made up the cohort. At the time of sampling, every cohort member was nominally healthy, though immune exposures that went unrecorded were likely present. The donor was CMV seropositive and belonged to the group of over 250 seropositive cohort members. Every donor gave a peripheral blood sample, and the peripheral blood mononuclear cells from that sample were used for TCR beta sequencing. Genomic DNA extraction from the blood cell samples was performed with the Qiagen DNeasy Blood Extraction Kit. This clone was counted only a few times. Its antigen is still unknown. Per-nucleotide qualities are absent, and no much larger clonotype sits a single base away. Library prep was done by the immunoSEQ multiplex PCR assay. For the multiplex PCR, a mixture combining 60 forward primers for TCR Vbeta segments and 13 reverse primers for TCR Jbeta segments was used. Amplification of the CDR3 region of rearranged TCR beta genes was performed with a multiplex PCR assay on genomic DNA. The amplified TCR beta libraries were sequenced on the Illumina HiSeq System as 87-base-pair reads. The study's own analysis went as follows. In a later analysis, some 80 million unique TCR beta chains were counted across the roughly 610 repertoires, and roughly 11 million of these chains were shared by at least two donors. A nearest-neighbor algorithm error-corrected the raw reads and collapsed the reads into unique sequences, merging closely related sequences to remove PCR and sequencing errors. To assign V, D and J gene segments, CDR3 sequences were aligned to IMGT reference sequences. For a sequence to be retained, a match of at least six nucleotides was required to both a V gene segment and a J gene segment. A rearrangement counted as productive if the CDR3 had no stop codons and remained in frame with V and J, and every other rearrangement counted as non-productive. CDR3 was defined by IMGT convention, running from the second conserved V-encoded cysteine to the conserved J-encoded phenylalanine. In an earlier analysis of around 570 of the donors, sequences lacking an unambiguous match to a single V gene segment were excluded. In an earlier analysis of roughly 600 of the donors, a V segment was called functional when productive rearrangements were above 56.7%, and segregating when the standard deviation between donors exceeded 5%. A statistical classification framework was built to diagnose cytomegalovirus status from the catalog of TCR beta chain sequences. In a later analysis, TCR nucleotide sequences were compared against IMGT/GENE-DB human TR gene sequences so that V and J genes could be assigned. A later analysis assigned CDR3 sequences and most-parsimonious VDJ recombination scenarios with the TCRdist pipeline. In a later analysis, each TCR beta chain was defined by its CDR3 amino acid sequence together with its V-gene family, and reads lacking a unique V-gene family were excluded. In a later analysis, around 650 highly shared, low-generation-probability nucleotide sequences were removed to address suspected cross-contamination and a sequencing artifact. In a later analysis, a clonal expansion index was calculated for each public chain from normalized within-repertoire ranks of inferred template counts. In a later analysis, generation probabilities were computed with a VDJ recombination model fitted to out-of-frame rearrangements, and the resulting probabilities were checked against IGoR. In a later analysis, TCR-TCR, TCR-HLA and TCR-CMV co-occurrence was scored with hypergeometric tests, and a repertoire-size bias correction was applied to TCR pairs. A later analysis estimated false discovery rates by permuting HLA or CMV assignments 20 times. In a later analysis, co-occurring TCRs were grouped using DBSCAN, with TCRdist sequence similarity added in when clustering inside HLA-allele-positive subsets. Repertoires with fewer than 30,000 or more than 120,000 public chains, plus five repertoires with anomalous nucleotide sharing, were excluded from co-occurrence clustering. TCRdb holds this immuneACCESS table with in-frame rearrangements only. Some clones are missing; in checked studies, unresolved V genes explain under half, and the rest has no known cause. That table gives V, J and clone size, and the DNA gave D and trimming. The sample contains more than 85,000 clones, just over 75% of them found a single time. Around 8.2% of the sample comes from the top ten.

CDR1 and CDR2 are read off the germline V gene as LGHNA and YSLEER. V and J are trimmed by 0 bases and 4 bases, and the gene matches miss 7 bases of the junction. The CDR3 contains 16 residues, cysteine and phenylalanine counted. Only CDR3 DNA remains: 48 bases, in frame from the first base. Findings and caveats that apply to the study as a whole: In this cohort, only TCR beta chains were sequenced, and detectable features were limited by the absence of alpha or paired-chain data. While some public TCRs were present in many individuals, most TCR sequences turned up only very rarely across donors. A later analysis found that HLA-associated TCR beta chains were more clonally expanded and had lower generation probabilities than equally common non-associated chains. According to a later analysis, most CMV-associated TCR beta chains appeared to be HLA-restricted, and the HLA associations seemed to be driven largely by CMV exposure. The study gave a list of around 170 TCR beta chains associated with cytomegalovirus. It was suggested by the authors that the approach could potentially be generalized to other disease states and immunological phenotypes. Some IMGT-functional V segments, including TRBV6-2 and TRBV6-3, could not be distinguished by the 87-base-pair reads and were therefore excluded. For the cohort, immune exposure information was limited to CMV serostatus. In a later analysis, the rate of TCR association differed among HLA loci, with DRB1 alleles having the most associated TCRs and HLA-C alleles having the fewest. An association between a missense DCLRE1C variant and V-gene and J-gene trimming of TCR beta chains was found in a later genetic analysis and replicated in an independent cohort. In a later analysis, several top co-occurrence clusters were reported to appear linked to parvovirus B19, influenza, CMV and Epstein-Barr virus. Because HLA typing was unavailable for some donors at each locus, only the typed subset was used in association tests. A later genetic analysis reported fewer N-insertions in productive TCRs among donors in an Asian-associated ancestry cluster than the approximately 700-donor mean. In vitro tests confirmed that three of the cytomegalovirus-associated TCR beta chains recognize cytomegalovirus antigens. In a later analysis, around 15,000 TCR beta sequences were associated with specific HLA alleles at a false discovery rate of 0.05. A group of highly shared sequence variants was considered likely to be a technical artifact of the sequencing pipeline. Broadly in line with IMGT annotations, most TCR beta V segments showed up in productive rearrangements about 87% or about 30% of the time in an earlier analysis of a few hundred of the donors. The classifier was reported to diagnose cytomegalovirus status with high specificity and sensitivity in both the original cohort and the validation cohort. A further reported finding was that TCR beta sequences accurately predicted the HLA-A and HLA-B alleles for most subjects in the first cohort. Strong co-occurrence of HLA alleles, especially DR and DQ, made assigning TCR associations to individual alleles difficult. Because counts were too low, more than 15 rarely observed V segments, including chromosome 9 orphons, were excluded from the earlier analysis of 587 of the donors. Linkage disequilibrium might explain the correlated functional status among segregating V segments, but an unknown experimental factor could not be excluded. The presence/absence analyses assumed that sequencing depth was roughly uniform across donors, and that assumption may not be true.

Sequencing was carried out using PBMCs. This TCR came from a man in his forties in good health and CMV-seropositive. The receptor chain draws on TRBV4-3 and TRBJ1-2; 8 central bases correspond to TRBD1. The DNA is as follows: TGCGCCAGCAGCCAAGATACGCAGGGGGCCGGCTATGGCTACACCTTC. Its coded protein is CASSQDTQGAGYGYTF.